One sample yielded the 27 T cell receptor beta chains listed below, sequenced in a study of blood T cell repertoires in COVID-19. TCRdb keeps only in-frame clones here, not all; method: immunoSEQ multiplex PCR. This sample has around 25,000 clones; around 90% occur once, and the top ten carry about 16%. The sample comprised peripheral blood. All receptors come from a human donor with active COVID-19. The donor label of this sample is uncertain.

V is TRBV30 and J is TRBJ1-1; 8 positions agree with TRBD1. V was pared by 0 bases and J by 4 bases, with 1 base of the junction left unmatched. The germline V gene has CDR1 GTSNPN and CDR2 SVGIG (reference sequence). The CDR3 is 13 amino acids. This CDR3 is CAWSVRGPTEAFF. CDR3 DNA: TGTGCCTGGAGTGTCAGGGGGCCCACTGAAGCTTTCTTT.

The CDR3 DNA sequence: TGCGCCAGCAGCCGACAGGGGTTTGACCAGGGGGACACAACCCTAATGAACACTGAAGCTTTCTTT. Its protein is CASSRQGFDQGDTTLMNTEAFF. This chain uses TRBV5-1 with TRBJ1-1; TRBD1 aligns across 8 bases. Per germline, CDR1 SGHRS and CDR2 YFSETQ. Germline trimming cut 4 bases from V and 0 bases from J; bases unmatched to any gene: 26. This CDR3 spans 22 amino acids.

V is TRBV7-2 and J is TRBJ2-3, with 10 bases matching TRBD2. Germline values: CDR1 SGHTA, CDR2 FQGNSA. V trimming: 1 base; J trimming: 5 bases; junction bases outside the gene matches: 6. This CDR3 is built from 16 residues. The CDR3 loop is CASSLEERGGLDTQYF. For the CDR3, the DNA is TGTGCCAGCAGCTTAGAGGAGCGGGGGGGCTTAGATACGCAGTATTTT.

The genes are TRBV30 and TRBJ1-2, with 8 bases that match TRBD1. V shed 4 bases and J 6 bases; nucleotides not matched to a gene: 7. The length of the CDR3 is 13 residues. Germline V CDR1 and CDR2: GTSNPN, SVGIG (reference sequence). This CDR3 reads CAWTPDRENGYTF. CDR3 in DNA: TGTGCCTGGACCCCGGACAGGGAGAATGGCTACACCTTC.

This rearrangement joins TRBV14 to TRBJ1-1; 7 bases map to TRBD1. Germline V lookup: CDR1 SGHDN, CDR2 FVKESK. The CDR3 contains 14 residues. Trimming removed 3 bases from V and 6 bases from J; junction bases left unmatched: 7. The CDR3 nucleotides are TGTGCCAGCAGCCACGACAGGGAGATTCCTGAAGCTTTCTTT. Protein: CASSHDREIPEAFF.

This chain joins TRBV25-1 and TRBJ1-2; D unresolved. The CDR3 runs 11 residues. V shed 5 bases and J shed 8 bases, with 9 bases lying between them. From germline, CDR1 is MGHDK and CDR2 SYGVNS. The CDR3 spells CASSSVGGYTF. Written as DNA, the CDR3 is TGTGCCAGCAGTAGTGTCGGGGGCTACACCTTC.

J is TRBJ1-5 and V is TRBV21-1; no DNA check was done on the table's D call, TRBD1. TRBV21-1 has pseudogene status. This CDR3 has 15 amino acids. The CDR3 DNA reads as TGTGCCAGCAGAGGGACAGGGACTAGCAATCAGCCCCAGCATTTT. Its translation is CASRGTGTSNQPQHF.

The chain combines TRBV10-3 with TRBJ2-1, with D perhaps TRBD2 (6 bases). Germline V gives CDR1 ENHRY, CDR2 SYGVKD. The V and J ends lost 6 bases and 4 bases respectively, with 13 bases between them. CDR3 length: 14 amino acids. CDR3 region: CAIRRRENYNEQFF. CDR3 nucleotide sequence: TGTGCCATCAGGCGGCGGGAAAATTACAATGAGCAGTTCTTC.

The chain links TRBV12-3 or TRBV12-4 to TRBJ2-7, with TRBD2 as a possible D gene (6 bases). CDR3 length: 12 residues. Trimming removed 5 bases at V and 2 bases at J, with 7 bases between. The CDR3 region has the DNA TGTGCCAGCAGTCGGGAGACCTACGAGCAGTACTTC. It is translated as CASSRETYEQYF.

J is TRBJ2-2 and V is TRBV7-3; perhaps TRBD2 as D (6 bases). V lost 4 bases to trimming and J lost 7 bases, with 16 bases between them. Germline lookup yields CDR1 SGHTA and CDR2 FQGTGA. The CDR3 spans 15 residues. CDR3: CASSSAGGGHGELFF. The CDR3 region has the DNA TGTGCCAGCAGCTCGGCCGGGGGTGGGCACGGGGAGCTGTTTTTT.

The V gene is TRBV9, the J gene TRBJ1-2; D remains unclear. Germline V gene lookup returns CDR1 SGDLS and CDR2 YYNGEE. Trimming took off 2 bases at V and 5 bases at J, with 10 bases between the two ends. The CDR3 is 13 residues long. CDR3 region: CASSVYGEYGYTF. CDR3 nucleotide sequence: TGTGCCAGCAGCGTCTACGGAGAATATGGCTACACCTTC.

V gene TRBV6-6 combines with J gene TRBJ1-2; the match to TRBD1 covers 7 bases. The CDR3 length is 13 residues. Losses at the gene ends were 6 bases for V and 2 bases for J; bases not matched to a gene: 3. Germline-derived CDR1 and CDR2 are MNHNY and SVGAGI (reference sequence). CDR3 amino acids: CASSPGQNYGYTF. The CDR3 DNA is TGTGCCAGCAGCCCGGGACAGAACTATGGCTACACCTTC.

This chain links TRBV7-2 with TRBJ2-3; 11 positions agree with TRBD2. V trimming: 3 bases; J trimming: 6 bases; junction bases outside the gene matches: 11. The CDR3 spans 17 residues. Germline values: CDR1 SGHTA, CDR2 FQGNSA. The CDR3 here is CASSFLAGGLSADTQYF. The CDR3 DNA sequence: TGTGCCAGCAGCTTTTTAGCGGGGGGGCTTTCTGCGGATACGCAGTATTTT.

The chain employs TRBV4-3 and TRBJ2-7; TRBD1 matches 8 bases. V lost 10 bases, J lost 6 bases, and 8 bases stayed unmatched. Germline V lookup: CDR1 LGHNA, CDR2 YSLEER. The length of the CDR3 is 12 residues. The CDR3 DNA sequence: TGCGCCAAGGGGGGACAGGCCTGCGAGCAGTACTTC. This translates into CAKGGQACEQYF.

The J gene is TRBJ2-5, the V gene TRBV6-2 or TRBV6-3, with D possibly matching TRBD1 (6 bases). V was shortened by 4 bases and J by 2 bases, with 11 bases between the two germline ends. This CDR3 is 14 amino acids long. CDR1 and CDR2 (germline): MNHEY, SVGEGT. The CDR3 is CASSSTGLQETQYF. CDR3 in DNA: TGTGCCAGCAGTTCAACAGGGCTACAAGAGACCCAGTACTTC.

This chain connects TRBV29-1 to TRBJ1-5; D is possibly TRBD1 (6 bases). Trimming stripped 5 bases from V and 5 bases from J, with 13 bases between. The CDR3 runs 13 residues. The germline V gene has CDR1 SQVTM and CDR2 ANQGSEA. The CDR3 is CSVLSGTYQPQHF. CDR3 sequence (DNA): TGCAGCGTTCTATCCGGGACATATCAGCCCCAGCATTTT.

This CDR3 is CASSVGGTGGNEQFF. The CDR3, as DNA: TGTGCCAGCAGCGTAGGAGGGACAGGGGGGAATGAGCAGTTCTTC. The V gene is TRBV9, the J gene TRBJ2-1, with 11 bases that match TRBD1. Germline values: CDR1 SGDLS, CDR2 YYNGEE. This CDR3 spans 15 amino acids. The V segment lost 0 bases and the J segment 7 bases; nucleotides outside the gene matches: 3. The variable domain in full, with the rest retrieved from reference TRBV9 and TRBJ2-1, is DSGVTQTPKHLITATGQRVTLRCSPRSGDLSVYWYQQSLDQGLQFLIQYYNGEERAKGNILERFSAQQFPDLHSELNLSSLELGDSALYFCASSVGGTGGNEQFFGPGTRLTVL.

The V and J genes are TRBV27 and TRBJ2-7; a possible D gene is TRBD1 (7 bases). Germline V lookup: CDR1 MNHEY, CDR2 SMNVEV (reference sequence). The germline V and J ends were trimmed by 0 bases and 5 bases, with 14 bases remaining between them. The length of the CDR3 is 15 residues. In DNA form, the CDR3 reads TGTGCCAGCAGTTTATCGCCAGGGGGAGGAAACGAGCAGTACTTC. It codes for CASSLSPGGGNEQYF.

The chain has TRBV13 and TRBJ2-1; TRBD2 agrees at 10 bases. The length of the CDR3 is 17 residues. Germline V gene data show CDR1 as PRHDT and CDR2 as FYEKMQ (reference sequence). V lost 4 bases, J lost 10 bases, and 16 bases stayed unmatched. Here the CDR3 DNA reads TGTGCCAGCAGCTCCGGCGCCGGCCAGCGGGGGGGCGGGGAGCAGTTCTTC. Protein product: CASSSGAGQRGGGEQFF.

The V gene is TRBV15, the J gene TRBJ2-2, with 10 bases that match TRBD2. The CDR3 is 18 amino acids. Per germline, CDR1 LNHNV and CDR2 YYDKDF (reference sequence). V lost 1 base to trimming and J lost 4 bases; unmatched junction nucleotides: 9. The CDR3 reads CATSRGSSGSGSTGELFF. CDR3 coding DNA: TGTGCCACCAGCAGAGGCTCTAGCGGGAGCGGAAGCACCGGGGAGCTGTTTTTT.

This clone was observed a few times. The chain carries TRBV4-2 and TRBJ2-7; 10 positions match TRBD2. Trimming took 0 bases from V and 3 from J; bases not matched to a gene: 5. The germline CDR1 and CDR2 sequences are LGHNA and YNFKEQ. The CDR3 spans 16 residues. This chain's CDR3 is CASSQDLASGGYEQYF. Here the CDR3 DNA reads TGTGCCAGCAGCCAAGATTTGGCTAGCGGGGGCTACGAGCAGTACTTC.

The gene calls are TRBV5-4 and TRBJ2-3; D is uncertain. The CDR3 is made up of 15 amino acids. Trimming removed 3 bases at V and 1 base at J, with 12 bases between. Germline CDR1 is SGHNT and CDR2 is YYREEE (reference sequence). The CDR3 nucleotides read TGTGCCAGCAGCTCCGTCGGCGGCGGCACAGATACGCAGTATTTT. Encoded protein: CASSSVGGGTDTQYF.

The rearrangement links TRBV3-1 (or the pseudogene TRBV3-2) to TRBJ2-5; no definite D call. Trimming removed 0 bases from V and 5 bases from J, with 7 bases in between. Germline CDR1 LGHDT, CDR2 YNNKEL (reference sequence). CDR3 length: 13 residues. In DNA, the CDR3 is TGTGCCAGCAGCCAAGACATCGGGGAGACCCAGTACTTC. The encoded protein is CASSQDIGETQYF.

The DNA of the CDR3 is TGTGCCAGCAGCCAAATTACAGGGGTTGGAGGCAATGAGCAGTTCTTC. As protein: CASSQITGVGGNEQFF. The chain uses TRBV4-2 and TRBJ2-1, with 7 bases aligning to TRBD1. The CDR3 covers 16 residues. Germline V gene lookup returns CDR1 LGHNA and CDR2 YNFKEQ. V shed 2 bases, J shed 6 bases, and the junction held 10 bases outside the gene matches.

The chain couples TRBV19 to TRBJ2-7, with TRBD1 identical over 11 bases. This CDR3 spans 15 amino acids. The V gene end was trimmed by 6 bases and the J gene end by 6 bases; junction bases not matched to a gene: 10. Germline CDR1 is LNHDA and CDR2 is SQIVND (reference sequence). The CDR3 here is CASRQRDRGILEQYF. In DNA form, the CDR3 reads TGTGCCAGTAGGCAACGGGACAGGGGGATTCTCGAGCAGTACTTC.

This sequence joins TRBV12-3 or TRBV12-4 and TRBJ1-2, with no clear D. This CDR3 has 12 amino acids. The ends were cut back, 1 base at V and 7 bases at J, with 7 bases in the middle. For the CDR3, the DNA is TGTGCCAGCAGTTTAGGGGCGCGTGGCTACACCTTC. The encoded protein is CASSLGARGYTF.

This chain uses TRBV3-1 (or the pseudogene TRBV3-2) with TRBJ1-1, with D perhaps matching TRBD1 (5 bases). The CDR3 contains 15 residues. Germline lookup yields CDR1 LGHDT and CDR2 YNNKEL (reference sequence). Trimming removed 4 bases from V and 4 bases from J, with 16 bases in between. Here the CDR3 reads CASSLAQGRGTEAFF. The CDR3 DNA is TGTGCCAGCAGCCTCGCCCAGGGTAGGGGCACTGAAGCTTTCTTT.